Listed here are 9 T cell receptor beta chains from one sample, sequenced in a study of T cell clonality in common variable immunodeficiency. The repertoire was sequenced with immunoSEQ multiplex PCR; TCRdb's copy has only in-frame clones and lacks some. This sample has about 34,000 clones, each found more than once. Sequenced material: peripheral blood mononuclear cells. Receptors were obtained from a person aged 18 to 75 in good health.

This clone was observed at least ten times. CDR3 bases read: TGCAGTGCTAGAGATTCCCGAGTCCTCGCTAGCGGGAGGGCCATACATACG. Residues: CSARDSRVLASGRAIHT. The full CDR3 protein reads CSARDSRVLASGRAIHTQYF. The chain links TRBV20-1 to TRBJ2-3, with 12 bases matching TRBD2. Coverage ceases 3 residues before the CDR3 finishes, and the germline J gene fills in the end. Germline V CDR1 and CDR2: DFQATT, SNEGSKA (reference sequence). With V trimmed by 0 bases and J by 7 bases, 20 bases remained unmatched. The length of the CDR3 is 20 residues.

In its sample, this clone was seen a few times. Read coverage stops 3 residues before the CDR3 terminus; the germline J gene supplies the remainder. The J gene is TRBJ1-5, the V gene TRBV7-8, with 10 positions matching TRBD1. CDR3 length: 16 amino acids. The V gene end was trimmed by 5 bases and the J gene end by 6 bases; junction bases not matched to a gene: 10. The V gene's germline CDR1 is SGHVS and CDR2 FQNEAQ. The sequenced part of the CDR3 DNA is TGTGCCAGCAGCCAAGGGGGACAGGGGCTTATTCAGCCC. It specifies CASSQGGQGLIQP. From start to end, the CDR3 is CASSQGGQGLIQPQHF.

This clone showed up many times. The CDR3 end falls 3 residues outside the read, so it is completed with the germline J gene. This chain joins TRBV19 and TRBJ1-5, with 9 bases identical to TRBD1. This CDR3 is built from 16 residues. Germline loops: CDR1 LNHDA, CDR2 SQIVND (reference sequence). J was trimmed by 3 bases and V by 4 bases; bases with no gene match: 7. The CDR3 bases that were read are TGTGCCAGTAGTACCTCGGACAGGGGCGCCAATCAGCCC. As protein: CASSTSDRGANQP. The whole CDR3 protein reads CASSTSDRGANQPQHF. Based on the CDR3 plus reference TRBV19 and TRBJ1-5, the full variable domain is DGGITQSPKYLFRKEGQNVTLSCEQNLNHDAMYWYRQDPGQGLRLIYYSQIVNDFQKGDIAEGYSVSREKKESFPLTVTSAQKNPTAFYLCASSTSDRGANQPQHFGDGTRLSIL.

This clone was counted ten times or more. With the read ending 3 residues before the CDR3 end, the germline J gene is used to fill in that end. The V and J genes are TRBV19 and TRBJ2-3; tentatively, D is TRBD1 (7 bases). The germline V gene has CDR1 LNHDA and CDR2 SQIVND (reference sequence). The CDR3 is made up of 14 amino acids. V gave up 5 bases and J gave up 5 bases, with 14 bases separating them. CDR3 loop: CASSLRQGGDTQYF. Partial CDR3 DNA: TGTGCCAGTAGTCTAAGACAGGGAGGAGATACG.

The sample holds many counts of this clone. The sequence runs out 3 residues before the end of the CDR3; the remainder is reconstructed from the germline J gene. V and J are TRBV18 and TRBJ1-1; D remains ambiguous. Germline V gene lookup returns CDR1 KGHSH and CDR2 LQKENI. V was clipped by 2 bases and J by 0 bases, with 13 bases between them. CDR3 size: 16 residues. Partial CDR3 DNA: TGTGCCAGCTCACCAGGAGGAACAGCTATGAACACTGAA. Residues: CASSPGGTAMNTE. The full CDR3 protein is CASSPGGTAMNTEAFF.

This clone was counted many times. The read ends 3 residues before the CDR3 terminus; that terminus is restored from the germline J gene. This chain connects TRBV18 to TRBJ1-5, with 11 bases matching TRBD1. Germline V gene sequence: CDR1 KGHSH, CDR2 LQKENI. The V gene end was trimmed by 8 bases and the J gene end by 6 bases; junction bases not matched to a gene: 12. The length of the CDR3 is 16 residues. The sequenced part of the CDR3 DNA is TGTGCCAGCCACGGACAGGGGGCAAATAGCGGTCAGCCC. Amino acids: CASHGQGANSGQP. Given in full, the CDR3 is CASHGQGANSGQPQHF.

This clone occurred many times. The covered CDR3 bases are TGCAGTGCTTCTAACAGGCGGAACGATAAA. This sequence encodes CSASNRRNDK. The entire CDR3 reads CSASNRRNDKLFF. The chain couples TRBV20-1 to TRBJ1-4; a possible D gene is TRBD1 (5 bases). The read terminates 3 residues ahead of where the CDR3 ends, so the germline J gene completes it. This CDR3 region has 13 residues. Germline CDR1 reads DFQATT; CDR2 reads SNEGSKA (reference sequence).

This clone came up many times. The missing CDR3 end, 3 residues past where the read stops, is filled in from the germline J gene. The chain links TRBV7-2 to TRBJ2-7; D not resolved. This CDR3 is 15 amino acids long. Looked up from germline, CDR1 is SGHTA and CDR2 is FQGNSA. V gave up 8 bases and J gave up 0 bases, with 17 bases separating them. CDR3 loop: CASQEGFHISYEQYF. Partial CDR3 DNA: TGTGCCAGCCAGGAAGGCTTTCACATCTCCTACGAG.

This clone showed up many times. The read comes to an end 3 residues before the CDR3 does, leaving the germline J gene to fill in the end. The genes are TRBV20-1 and TRBJ1-2; 7 nucleotides line up with TRBD1. The CDR3 has 15 amino acids. Germline V lookup: CDR1 DFQATT, CDR2 SNEGSKA (reference sequence). The J segment lost 4 bases and the V segment lost 1 base, leaving 9 bases of the junction unmatched. CDR3 in amino acids: CSARAGTAITYGYTF. The CDR3 DNA, read in part, is TGCAGTGCTAGAGCCGGGACAGCCATAACCTATGGC.